This T cell receptor (beta chain) was retrieved from a study of early T cells in non-severe SARS-CoV-2 infection. Study-wide background: Sequencing of unsorted whole blood was done on bulk RNA, leaving chains unpaired.

General study points: Comparison of clonotypes with VDJdb favored anti-spike CD8 responses while missing private and CD4 specificities.

This clonotype was observed many times. What it binds is not known. In the library, individual cDNA molecules carried attached unique molecular identifiers. TCRdb reprocessed the 5' RACE reads with MiXCR, giving one entry per CDR3 protein. The data contain around 46,000 distinct CDR3 sequences, roughly 12% of them singletons. V lost 6 bases and J 5 bases, leaving 19 bases between the germline ends. Germline CDR1 and CDR2: MDHEN and SYDVKM. The CDR3 extends over 15 amino acids. V and J are TRBV28 and TRBJ2-5, with D tentatively TRBD1 or TRBD2 (5 bases each). Sequencing used whole blood. This clonotype was obtained from an adult who was a healthcare worker with PCR-confirmed SARS-CoV-2 infection or an uninfected control (not recorded which). DNA of the CDR3: TGTGCCAGCAGAAAAACTGGGACGTGGACGGAGACCCAGTACTTC. Translated: CASRKTGTWTETQYF. The variable domain in full, with the rest retrieved from reference TRBV28 and TRBJ2-5, is DVKVTQSSRYLVKRTGEKVFLECVQDMDHENMFWYRQDPGLGLRLIYFSYDVKMKEKGDIPEGYSVSREKKERFSLILESASTNQTSMYLCASRKTGTWTETQYFGPGTRLLVL.